The rows below give T cell receptor beta chains drawn from one sample of a study of blood T cell repertoires in COVID-19. The repertoire was sequenced with immunoSEQ multiplex PCR; TCRdb's copy has only in-frame clones and lacks some. Among over 55,000 clones, about four fifths were seen once, and the ten largest hold less than 25%. Material: peripheral blood. Receptors were obtained from a woman in her sixties or seventies with acute or convalescent COVID-19. Each CDR3 is given with its conserved first and last residue. The order of the fields is V gene, D gene, J gene, CDR3 protein. A D gene is named only where the DNA matches it firmly.

>TRBV5-1|.|TRBJ2-2
CASSLWQGNSNGELFF
>TRBV30|TRBD1|TRBJ1-6
CAWSPDRGSPLHF
>TRBV4-3|TRBD2|TRBJ2-1
CASSQFTSGGSNEQFF
>TRBV24-1|TRBD1|TRBJ2-3
CATSDARDRVDTQYF
>TRBV6-5|TRBD1|TRBJ1-6
CASSYVDRVRRSPLHF
>TRBV27|.|TRBJ2-7
CASSLFPAYEQYF
>TRBV25-1|.|TRBJ1-1
CASSESPHGESTEAFF
>TRBV5-1|TRBD1|TRBJ1-1
CASSPGQGANTEAFF
>TRBV7-9|.|TRBJ1-2
CAFPVLSGYTF
>TRBV18|.|TRBJ2-1
CASSPNRDEQFF
>TRBV7-8|TRBD2|TRBJ2-3
CASSPRGAGGTDTQYF
>TRBV5-1|TRBD2|TRBJ2-1
CASSLGASGLYNEQFF
>TRBV18|.|TRBJ1-1
CASSPGAANTEAFF
>TRBV20-1|.|TRBJ1-1
CSPARDTEAFF
>TRBV29-1|.|TRBJ1-5
CSVGDGVLGNQPQHF
>TRBV24-1|.|TRBJ2-3
CATSDPGSPADTQYF
>TRBV27|.|TRBJ2-1
CASSYDSYNEQFF
>TRBV21-1|.|TRBJ2-3
CASSPRDRVPQTDTQYF
>TRBV27|TRBD1|TRBJ1-1
CASRRDRYRTEAFF
>TRBV19|.|TRBJ1-1
CASMEGIDTEAFF
>TRBV24-1|.|TRBJ2-2
CATSDRLGGGRASNTGELFF
>TRBV29-1|.|TRBJ1-4
CSAAGGNNEKLFF
>TRBV6-5|.|TRBJ1-2
CASRATAANYGYTF
>TRBV7-8|.|TRBJ2-3
CASSLGTSSPTQYF
>TRBV29-1|.|TRBJ1-2
CSVDDKLYGYTF